A selection of T cell receptor beta chains follows, all from one sample in a study of cytomegalovirus exposure and HLA in healthy donors. The protocol was immunoSEQ multiplex PCR, while the TCRdb copy is restricted to in-frame clones and leaves out a portion. The sample yields under 250,000 clones, 85% to 90% seen once. The sample was PBMCs. All receptors come from a young man in good health and CMV-seronegative. Each CDR3 is given with its conserved first and last residue. The D gene is left open where the match is weak. Rows may omit the clone size; those that give it use once, few, many or a size class.

>.|TRBJ2-7|TRBV20-1|TRBD1
TGCAGCGCCTCAGGGGGCGGCGAGCAGTACTTC
CSASGGGEQYF
>once|TRBJ2-7|TRBV11-3|.
TGTGCCAGCAGCAGAGGTGGCAGGGAATACGAGCAGTACTTC
CASSRGGREYEQYF
>.|TRBJ1-1|TRBV2|TRBD1
TGTGCCAGCAGTGAGCAGGGGGCGGGGGCTTTCTTT
CASSEQGAGAFF
>.|TRBJ1-5|TRBV27|TRBD1
TGTGCCAGCAGCCCAATCAGGGGGGATTATAGCAATCAGCCCCAGCATTTT
CASSPIRGDYSNQPQHF
>.|TRBJ2-1|TRBV6-6|TRBD2
TGTGCCAGCAGTCGGACTAGCGGGAGGTACAATGAGCAGTTCTTC
CASSRTSGRYNEQFF
>.|TRBJ2-1|TRBV2|TRBD2
TGTGCCAGCCGGGTAGCGGGATATCCTCGGTTCTTC
CASRVAGYPRFF
>.|TRBJ1-6|TRBV5-1|TRBD1
TGCGCCAGCAGCCCGCAACAGGGGGCCTATTCACCCCTCCACTTT
CASSPQQGAYSPLHF
>.|TRBJ2-7|TRBV11-3|.
TGTGCCAGCAGCCGGGACGGGGGAACCTACGAGCAGTACTTC
CASSRDGGTYEQYF
>few|TRBJ1-6|TRBV5-4|TRBD1
TGTGCCAGCAGCTTAGGGACAGGGAGTTCACCCCTCCACTTT
CASSLGTGSSPLHF
>.|TRBJ2-6|TRBV4-3|.
TGCGCCAGCAGCCAAGAACAGGCTGCTGGGGCCAACGTCCTGACTTTC
CASSQEQAAGANVLTF
>.|TRBJ2-5|TRBV6-5|TRBD2
TGTGCCAGCACCCACGGGGGGTCGGAGACCCAGTACTTC
CASTHGGSETQYF
>.|TRBJ1-5|TRBV28|.
TGTGCCAGCAGTTTATCACCCAGGATAGTCGGTCAGCCCCAGCATTTT
CASSLSPRIVGQPQHF
>.|TRBJ1-1|TRBV28|.
TGTGCCAGCACCTTCGCAGGCCCAACCACTGAAGCTTTCTTT
CASTFAGPTTEAFF
>once|TRBJ2-5|TRBV18|.
TGTGCCAGCTCACCCTCGGACAGAAAACAAGAGACCCAGTACTTC
CASSPSDRKQETQYF
>.|TRBJ2-1|TRBV2|TRBD2
TGTGCCAGCAGTGAAGGGGGACTAGCGGGGGGACCGAACTACAATGAGCAGTTCTTC
CASSEGGLAGGPNYNEQFF
>.|TRBJ1-1|TRBV6-1|.
TGTGCCAGCAGTGAACGGACATCCAACACTGAAGCTTTCTTT
CASSERTSNTEAFF
>.|TRBJ2-3|TRBV11-2|.
TGTGCCAGCAGCTTGACCAGGGAAAAAGATACGCAGTATTTT
CASSLTREKDTQYF
>.|TRBJ2-3|TRBV28|TRBD1
TGTGCCAGCAGCCTCCCGGGACAGGGAGAGGTTACGCAGTATTTT
CASSLPGQGEVTQYF
>.|TRBJ1-1|TRBV6-5|.
TGTGCCAGCAGTTACGCGGCACAGGGATCGGTCACTGAAGCTTTCTTT
CASSYAAQGSVTEAFF
>.|TRBJ2-3|TRBV14|.
TGTGCCAGCAGCCAAGTCGGCAGGGCGCGGCTCACAGATACGCAGTATTTT
CASSQVGRARLTDTQYF
>.|TRBJ1-2|TRBV28|.
TGTGCCAGCAGTTTATGGACCGGGACTGACTATGGCTACACCTTC
CASSLWTGTDYGYTF
>once|TRBJ2-4|TRBV7-9|.
TGTGCCAGCAGCTTATCCCTTAACATTCAGTACTTC
CASSLSLNIQYF
>.|TRBJ1-3|TRBV7-9|TRBD1
TGTGCCAGCAGCTCGACCTTCGGGACAGGGGGTGGAAACACCATATATTTT
CASSSTFGTGGGNTIYF
>.|TRBJ1-4|TRBV6-5|.
TGTGCCAGCAGTTTGACAGTTAGGAAAGAAAAACTGTTTTTT
CASSLTVRKEKLFF
>.|TRBJ2-1|TRBV19|.
TGTGCCAGTACCACGACATGGGAGGTAGATGAGCAGTTCTTC
CASTTTWEVDEQFF
>.|TRBJ2-6|TRBV5-1|.
TGCGCCAGCAGCGTGGGAGCTTCTGAGGCCAACGTCCTGACTTTC
CASSVGASEANVLTF
>.|TRBJ1-1|TRBV19|TRBD1
TGTGCCAGTAGTATAGGAGGGGGCAGGAACACTGAAGCTTTCTTT
CASSIGGGRNTEAFF
>.|TRBJ2-6|TRBV6-1|.
TGTGCCAGCAGTGAACGTGGGGGGGCTCCAGGGGCCAACGTCCTGACTTTC
CASSERGGAPGANVLTF
>.|TRBJ2-3|TRBV5-6|.
TGTGCCAGCAGCCTAGACAGCACAGATACGCAGTATTTT
CASSLDSTDTQYF
>once|TRBJ2-3|TRBV7-2|.
TGTGCCAGCAGCACAACGCACAGCACAGATACGCAGTATTTT
CASSTTHSTDTQYF